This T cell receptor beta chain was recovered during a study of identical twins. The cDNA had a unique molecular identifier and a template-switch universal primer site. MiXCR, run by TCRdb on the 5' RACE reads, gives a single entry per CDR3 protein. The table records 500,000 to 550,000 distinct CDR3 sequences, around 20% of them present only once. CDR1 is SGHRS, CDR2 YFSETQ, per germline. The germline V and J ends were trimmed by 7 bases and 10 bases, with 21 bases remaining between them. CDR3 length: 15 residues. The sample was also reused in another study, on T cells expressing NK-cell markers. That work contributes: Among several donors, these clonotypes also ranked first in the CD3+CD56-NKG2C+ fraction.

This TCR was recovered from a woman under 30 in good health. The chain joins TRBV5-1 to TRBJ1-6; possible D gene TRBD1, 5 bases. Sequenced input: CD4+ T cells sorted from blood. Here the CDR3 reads CASAEGVGAGSPLHF. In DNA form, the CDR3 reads TGCGCCAGCGCAGAAGGGGTCGGGGCAGGGTCACCCCTCCACTTT.